One and the same sample provided the 18 T cell receptor beta chains below, sequenced in a study of patients and donors after allogeneic stem cell transplantation. From the RT-PCR reads, TCRdb called clonotypes with MiXCR, one entry per CDR3 protein. The repertoire holds about 160,000 distinct CDR3 sequences, with roughly two fifths as singletons. The sequenced material came from blood, either unsorted or a sorted T cell fraction (not recorded which). The receptors derive from a human donor who was either an allogeneic HSCT recipient or a stem cell or donor lymphocyte infusion donor (not recorded which). It is not recorded whose cells these are; they may come from a transplant donor.

The CDR3 DNA reads as TGTGCCAGCAGTTTAGCAGTTACTGAAGCTTTCTTT. Amino acids: CASSLAVTEAFF. This sequence joins TRBV12-3 or TRBV12-4 and TRBJ1-1, with unresolved D. Trimming pared 0 bases from V and 5 bases from J, leaving 4 bases between. This CDR3 spans 12 amino acids.

In this sample, this clonotype turned up a few times. This chain links TRBV15 with TRBJ1-6, with no clear D. The CDR3 consists of 15 residues. With 0 bases removed from V and 6 bases from J, the gap between germline ends came to 9 bases. Germline-derived CDR1 and CDR2 are LNHNV and YYDKDF (reference sequence). The CDR3 is CATSRERRGNSPLHF. The CDR3 region has the DNA TGTGCCACCAGCAGAGAGAGGCGCGGTAATTCACCCCTCCACTTT.

This clonotype was picked up a small number of times. This chain uses TRBV12-3 or TRBV12-4 with TRBJ2-1; no definite D call. This CDR3 has 11 residues. Trimming took off 5 bases at V and 9 bases at J, with 8 bases between the two ends. This chain's CDR3 is CASSLVVEQFF. CDR3 DNA: TGTGCCAGCAGTCTCGTAGTTGAGCAGTTCTTC.

The table lists this clonotype with a few counts. J is TRBJ1-5 and V is TRBV7-8, with 8 bases fitting TRBD1. The CDR3 length is 14 residues. CDR1 and CDR2 from the germline V gene are SGHVS and FQNEAQ. J was trimmed by 4 bases and V by 8 bases; bases with no gene match: 7. CDR3 protein: CASSGQDLNQPQHF. In nucleotides, the CDR3 is TGTGCCAGCTCGGGACAGGACCTTAATCAGCCCCAGCATTTT.

This clonotype turned up a few times. This chain uses TRBV4-3 with TRBJ2-7; D could derive from TRBD1 or TRBD2 (5 bases each). CDR3 length equals 15 residues. V was pared by 1 base and J by 1 base, with 11 bases between. From germline, CDR1 is LGHNA and CDR2 YSLEER. The CDR3 protein is CASSQGGGGSYEQYF. As DNA, the CDR3 is TGCGCCAGCAGCCAAGGTGGTGGGGGATCCTACGAGCAGTACTTC.

This clonotype was counted a single time. The rearrangement links TRBV9 to TRBJ2-1; 9 bases agree with TRBD2. The CDR3 consists of 16 residues. Per germline, CDR1 SGDLS and CDR2 YYNGEE. V shed 0 bases, J shed 6 bases, and the junction held 7 bases outside the gene matches. CDR3 protein: CASSVGPAGGTNEQFF. The DNA for the CDR3 is TGTGCCAGCAGCGTAGGCCCAGCGGGGGGAACCAATGAGCAGTTCTTC.

In this sample, this clonotype turned up a few times. V is TRBV18 and J is TRBJ1-6; TRBD1 is a possible D gene (5 bases). V was clipped by 1 base and J by 6 bases, with 16 bases between them. The germline CDR1 and CDR2 sequences are KGHSH and LQKENI. The CDR3 has 17 residues. CDR3 sequence: CASSPLSTELANSPLHF. CDR3 nucleotides: TGTGCCAGCTCACCACTATCGACAGAACTAGCTAATTCACCCCTCCACTTT.

This clonotype was counted only a few times. The chain couples TRBV10-3 to TRBJ1-3; 7 bases line up with TRBD1. Germline trimming cut 8 bases from V and 6 bases from J; bases unmatched to any gene: 4. CDR3 size: 12 residues. Looked up from germline, CDR1 is ENHRY and CDR2 is SYGVKD. CDR3 coding DNA: TGTGCCATCGTGCAGGGGGAAAACACCATATATTTT. Protein: CAIVQGENTIYF.

The chain combines TRBV11-2 with TRBJ2-4, with TRBD1 as a possible D gene (6 bases). This CDR3 contains 15 residues. CDR1 and CDR2 from the germline V gene are SGHAT and FQNNGV. V lost 3 bases, J lost 0 bases, and 9 bases lay in between. The CDR3: CASSFRGIAKNIQYF. The CDR3 DNA is TGTGCCAGCAGCTTTAGGGGGATAGCCAAAAACATTCAGTACTTC.

This clonotype appeared a few times. The chain has TRBV7-9 and TRBJ1-6; D uncertain. Germline V CDR1 and CDR2: SEHNR, FQNEAQ (reference sequence). The CDR3 length is 15 residues. V lost 3 bases and J 6 bases, leaving 12 bases between the germline ends. In nucleotides, the CDR3 is TGTGCCAGCAGCTTCCCCGGTGGACTTAATTCACCCCTCCACTTT. It specifies CASSFPGGLNSPLHF.

The genes are TRBV5-1 and TRBJ2-1; TRBD2 matches at 13 bases. The CDR3 loop spans 21 amino acids. J gave up 3 bases and V 4 bases, and 19 bases lay outside the gene matches. Germline V gene lookup returns CDR1 SGHRS and CDR2 YFSETQ. CDR3 sequence (DNA): TGCGCCAGCAGCGGGAGAAGGACTAGCGGGGGTCGCACCCGCTACTACAATGAGCAGTTCTTC. Translation gives CASSGRRTSGGRTRYYNEQFF.

This clonotype was detected only a few times. This chain connects TRBV28 to TRBJ2-2; D might be TRBD2 (6 bases). CDR3 length: 15 residues. Trimming left V 3 bases short and J 3 bases short, with 11 bases between. Per germline, CDR1 MDHEN and CDR2 SYDVKM. The CDR3 is CASSLAGPYTGELFF. In nucleotides, the CDR3 is TGTGCCAGCAGTTTGGCGGGGCCTTACACCGGGGAGCTGTTTTTT.

The chain has TRBV3-1 and TRBJ2-3, with 7 bases aligning to TRBD2. The CDR3 is made up of 16 amino acids. V lost 0 bases and J lost 4; bases outside the gene matches: 7. The germline V gene has CDR1 LGHDT and CDR2 YNNKEL (reference sequence). CDR3 nucleotide sequence: TGTGCCAGCAGCCAAGAAGTTAACGGGGGGTCAGATACGCAGTATTTT. Encoded protein: CASSQEVNGGSDTQYF.

This clonotype was seen more than once but under ten times. CDR3 nucleotide sequence: TGTGCCAGCAGCGCTGACTTAAATTCACCCCTCCACTTT. Protein: CASSADLNSPLHF. This chain connects TRBV9 to TRBJ1-6; D gene unclear. The ends were cut back, 3 bases at V and 7 bases at J, with 8 bases in the middle. This CDR3 contains 13 residues. CDR1 SGDLS and CDR2 YYNGEE come from the germline V gene. Combining the CDR3 with reference TRBV9 and TRBJ1-6 gives the whole variable domain DSGVTQTPKHLITATGQRVTLRCSPRSGDLSVYWYQQSLDQGLQFLIQYYNGEERAKGNILERFSAQQFPDLHSELNLSSLELGDSALYFCASSADLNSPLHFGNGTRLTVT.

This chain connects TRBV25-1 to TRBJ1-4, with 7 nucleotides matching TRBD1. After removal of 5 bases from V and 5 bases from J, the junction contained 5 bases not matched to a gene. Germline V gene lookup returns CDR1 MGHDK and CDR2 SYGVNS. The CDR3 sequence is 14 residues long. The chain's CDR3 is CASSLPGQNEKLFF. The CDR3, as DNA: TGTGCCAGCAGTTTGCCGGGACAGAATGAAAAACTGTTTTTT.

This rearrangement joins TRBV10-3 to TRBJ1-2, with D possibly being TRBD1 (5 bases). The CDR3 contains 15 residues. V shed 10 bases and J shed 2 bases, with 20 bases lying between them. Germline CDR1 is ENHRY and CDR2 is SYGVKD. CDR3 DNA sequence: TGTGCCAACCAGGGCGGGTCAGGAGAGAACTATGGCTACACCTTC. Translated: CANQGGSGENYGYTF.

For the CDR3, the DNA is TGCAGTGCTAGAGCCCGGACAGTTAACTATGGCTACACCTTC. Its translation: CSARARTVNYGYTF. This sequence joins TRBV20-1 and TRBJ1-2, with a weak D call TRBD1 (6 bases). The CDR3 is 14 amino acids. The germline V gene encodes CDR1 DFQATT and CDR2 SNEGSKA (reference sequence). Between the trimmed V and J ends, which lost 1 base and 1 base, there was a span of 10 bases.

The J gene is TRBJ1-5, the V gene TRBV29-1; a possible D gene is TRBD1 (6 bases). The CDR3 has 14 residues. The V gene lost 6 bases and the J gene lost 6 bases, with 18 bases spanning the gap. From germline, CDR1 is SQVTM and CDR2 ANQGSEA. Here the CDR3 DNA reads TGCAGCGTCCTGGGAGCAGGGGCGGGTCAGCCCCAGCATTTT. Encoded protein: CSVLGAGAGQPQHF.